This T cell receptor beta chain was sequenced in a study of blood T cell repertoires in COVID-19. Overall study context: Samples representing acute and convalescent COVID-19 were sourced from the United States, Italy and Spain. The analysed material was cDNA or gDNA that came from T cells, B-cell-depleted T cells, or PBMCs.

V gave up 4 bases and J gave up 0 bases, with 10 bases separating them. This CDR3 spans 14 amino acids. Germline values: CDR1 SGHVS, CDR2 FNYEAQ. This table comes from immunoSEQ multiplex PCR, and its TCRdb copy is limited to in-frame clones, with some not included. This sample has about 350,000 clones, with roughly 90% found just once. Sequencing was done on a sample of PBMCs or T cells enriched from blood (not recorded which). This chain links TRBV7-6 with TRBJ2-7; a weak D match, TRBD1 (5 bases). The source of this sequence is a woman under 40 who had been exposed to COVID-19. The CDR3 bases are TGTGCCAGCAGCTCTAGGGGTAACTCCTACGAGCAGTACTTC. Its translation: CASSSRGNSYEQYF. The full variable domain, its missing parts supplied by reference TRBV7-6 and TRBJ2-7, is GAGVSQSPRYKVTKRGQDVALRCDPISGHVSLYWYRQALGQGPEFLTYFNYEAQQDKSGLPNDRFSAERPEGSISTLTIQRTEQRDSAMYRCASSSRGNSYEQYFGPGTRLTVT.